The clone carrying this TCR beta chain was recorded a few times. What it binds is not known. The data belong to a study of T-cell memory formation after mild COVID-19. Study context: Largely donor-specific TCR clusters were found.

TCRdb called the 5' RACE reads again in MiXCR, with one record for every CDR3 protein. Here the sample spans 400,000 to 450,000 distinct CDR3 sequences, around 17% being singletons. Study findings and constraints: Some responding clones appeared in pre-infection memory, suggesting cross-reactive memory joined. Those CD4+ clones that contracted were mainly in CM and EM (CD8+ ones in EMRA). Clones contracting across day 15 to 85 had a balanced CD4/CD8 profile; later expanding clones leaned CD4+.

This CDR3 contains 13 residues. The germline V gene has CDR1 SGHRS and CDR2 YFSETQ. The ends were cut back, 5 bases at V and 3 bases at J, with 11 bases in the middle. The sequence derives from a young man who had mild COVID-19 (a few samples of this study predate the infection). Cell type and time point are not known. Specimen: PBMCs or a T cell subset sorted from them (not recorded which). The chain recombines TRBV5-1 with TRBJ2-5; D call uncertain. CDR3 in amino acids: CASSIPGKETQYF. The CDR3 DNA is TGCGCCAGCAGTATCCCAGGAAAAGAGACCCAGTACTTC.